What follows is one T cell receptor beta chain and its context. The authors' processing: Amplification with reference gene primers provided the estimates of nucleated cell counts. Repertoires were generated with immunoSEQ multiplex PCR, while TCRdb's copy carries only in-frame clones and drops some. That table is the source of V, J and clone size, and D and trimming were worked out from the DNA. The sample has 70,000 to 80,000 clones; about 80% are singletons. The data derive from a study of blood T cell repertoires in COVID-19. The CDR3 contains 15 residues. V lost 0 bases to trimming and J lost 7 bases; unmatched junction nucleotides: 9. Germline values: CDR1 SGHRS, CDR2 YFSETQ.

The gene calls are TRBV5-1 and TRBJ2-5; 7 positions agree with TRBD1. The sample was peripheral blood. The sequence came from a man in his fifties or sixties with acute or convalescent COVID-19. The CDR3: CASSLEGANMGTQYF. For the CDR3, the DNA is TGCGCCAGCAGCTTGGAGGGGGCCAACATGGGGACCCAGTACTTC. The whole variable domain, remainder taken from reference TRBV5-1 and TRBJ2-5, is KAGVTQTPRYLIKTRGQQVTLSCSPISGHRSVSWYQQTPGQGLQFLFEYFSETQRNKGNFPGRFSGRQFSNSRSEMNVSTLELGDSALYLCASSLEGANMGTQYFGPGTRLLVL.